This T cell receptor beta chain is drawn from a study of blood T cells in healthy people across ages. A second PCR, run for about 6 to 11 cycles, used a sample-barcoded 5' primer plus a J-beta primer mix. A single record per CDR3 protein comes from TCRdb applying MiXCR to the 5' RACE reads. The sample lists 1.5 million to 2 million distinct CDR3 sequences; about 35% were seen once. Trimming took off 3 bases at V and 5 bases at J, with 13 bases between the two ends. The germline CDR1 and CDR2 sequences are LGHDT and YNNKEL (reference sequence). CDR3 length equals 14 residues. This clonotype was detected a few times.

The clonotype originates from a woman in her twenties or thirties in good health. Material for sequencing was blood. The V call is TRBV3-1, the J call TRBJ2-5; D possibly matches TRBD1 or TRBD2 (5 bases each). CDR3 sequence reads: CASSQGRLGETQYF. Written as DNA, the CDR3 is TGTGCCAGCAGCCAGGGACGTTTAGGCGAGACCCAGTACTTC.